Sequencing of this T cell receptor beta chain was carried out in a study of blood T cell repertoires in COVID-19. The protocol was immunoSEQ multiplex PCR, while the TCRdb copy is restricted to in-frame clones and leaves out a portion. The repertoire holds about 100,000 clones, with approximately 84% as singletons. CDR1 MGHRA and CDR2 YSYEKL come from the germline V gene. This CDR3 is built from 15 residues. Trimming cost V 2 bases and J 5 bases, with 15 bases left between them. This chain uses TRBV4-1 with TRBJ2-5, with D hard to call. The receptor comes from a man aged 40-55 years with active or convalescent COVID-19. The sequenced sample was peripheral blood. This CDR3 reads CASSQSETLRETQYF. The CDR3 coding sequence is TGCGCCAGCAGCCAATCGGAGACCCTTAGGGAGACCCAGTACTTC.